This paragraph covers one T cell receptor beta chain sequence. Its target is unknown. This sample was taken from a study of T-cell memory formation after mild COVID-19. A 5'RACE reaction primed in the constant segment made cDNA libraries of TCR alpha and TCR beta, and these carried sample barcodes and UMIs. From the 5' RACE reads, TCRdb called clonotypes with MiXCR, one entry per CDR3 protein. The sample comprises about 450,000 distinct CDR3 sequences, around a quarter of which are singletons, and roughly 14% rests with the top ten. V lost 1 base and J 3 bases, leaving 7 bases between the germline ends. The CDR3 sequence is 14 residues long. From germline, CDR1 is LNHNV and CDR2 YYDKDF (reference sequence). Study-wide results and caveats: Pre-infection memory carried some responding clones, suggesting that cross-reactive memory joined.

The receptor was isolated from an adult woman who had mild COVID-19 (a few samples of this study predate the infection). Cell type and time point are not known. The sample taken for sequencing was PBMCs or a T cell subset sorted from them (not recorded which). V usage is TRBV15 and J usage is TRBJ1-3, with a weak D call TRBD1 (5 bases). The CDR3 DNA reads TGTGCCACCAGCAGAGGGACATTTGGAAACACCATATATTTT. Protein sequence: CATSRGTFGNTIYF.